This T cell receptor (beta chain) emerged from a study of shared clonotypes between healthy human individuals. Sequenced by immunoSEQ multiplex PCR; TCRdb stores in-frame clones only, minus some. Of roughly 400,000 clones detected, about 96% appear once; the ten largest clones hold around 0.32%. There were only Caucasian adults among the donors, and all lived in Nashville, Tennessee. Overall study results and limits: Clonotype sharing among donors was thought likely to change with sequencing depth. Among the subsets, naive ones generally showed larger estimated richness than memory ones.

Trimming removed 1 base at V and 2 bases at J, with 8 bases between. The CDR3 covers 15 residues. From germline, CDR1 is LNHNV and CDR2 YYDKDF (reference sequence). Remarks on this clone: Antigen: not known.

This chain joins TRBV15 and TRBJ2-2, with D uncertain. The sequenced sample was memory CD8+ T cells sorted from blood. Subset noted: CD45RO+ cells pooled with CCR7-negative TemRA cells. This sequence originates from a man younger than 40 in good health. The CDR3 reads CATSRVTPNTGELFF. CDR3 DNA: TGTGCCACCAGCAGAGTAACCCCAAACACCGGGGAGCTGTTTTTT. The full variable domain, in which reference TRBV15 and TRBJ2-2 provide the parts outside the CDR3, is DAMVIQNPRYQVTQFGKPVTLSCSQTLNHNVMYWYQQKSSQAPKLLFHYYDKDFNNEADTPDNFQSRRPNTSFCFLDIRSPGLGDTAMYLCATSRVTPNTGELFFGEGSRLTVL.